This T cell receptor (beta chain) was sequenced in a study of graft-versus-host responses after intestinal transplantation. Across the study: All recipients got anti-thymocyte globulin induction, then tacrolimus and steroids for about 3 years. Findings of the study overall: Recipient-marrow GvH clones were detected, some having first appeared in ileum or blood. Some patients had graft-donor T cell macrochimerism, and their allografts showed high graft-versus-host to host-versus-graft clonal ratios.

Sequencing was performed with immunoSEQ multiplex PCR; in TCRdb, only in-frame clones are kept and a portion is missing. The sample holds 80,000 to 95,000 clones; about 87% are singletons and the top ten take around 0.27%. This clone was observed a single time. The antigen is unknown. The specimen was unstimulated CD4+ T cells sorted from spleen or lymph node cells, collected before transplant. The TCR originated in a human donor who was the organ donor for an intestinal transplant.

Here the CDR3 DNA reads TGTGCCAGCAGGACCCCCGGGACAGGGAATCAGCCCCAGCATTTT. Amino acid sequence: CASRTPGTGNQPQHF. V usage is TRBV6-1 and J usage is TRBJ1-5; 9 bases fit TRBD1. V trimming: 6 bases; J trimming: 4 bases; junction bases outside the gene matches: 7. The CDR3 has 15 amino acids. CDR1 and CDR2 (germline): MNHNS, SASEGT.